The 9 T cell receptor beta chains in this list originate from one sample, sequenced in a study of PD-L1 blockade in urothelial cancer. Assay used: immunoSEQ multiplex PCR; TCRdb lists only in-frame clones, some missing. The repertoire holds more than 50,000 clones, with roughly four fifths as singletons. The specimen comprised PBMCs, sampled around atezolizumab (anti-PD-L1) treatment. These receptors all stem from a man aged 70 or older with urothelial cancer.

V gene TRBV19 combines with J gene TRBJ1-2, with TRBD1 identical over 9 bases. V dropped 7 bases and J dropped 6; count of bases not matched to a gene: 9. Germline-derived CDR1 and CDR2 are LNHDA and SQIVND (reference sequence). The CDR3 has 14 residues. CDR3 sequence: CASTGTGKDDGYTF. CDR3 DNA sequence: TGTGCCAGTACCGGGACAGGGAAGGATGATGGCTACACCTTC. The full variable domain, with the rest looked up from reference TRBV19 and TRBJ1-2, is DGGITQSPKYLFRKEGQNVTLSCEQNLNHDAMYWYRQDPGQGLRLIYYSQIVNDFQKGDIAEGYSVSREKKESFPLTVTSAQKNPTAFYLCASTGTGKDDGYTFGSGTRLTVV.

The CDR3 region is CAISESSGPLKQYF. CDR3 DNA sequence: TGTGCCATCAGTGAGTCGAGCGGGCCTCTTAAGCAGTACTTC. The V and J genes are TRBV10-3 and TRBJ2-7, with a tentative D call TRBD2 (6 bases). Germline V CDR1 and CDR2: ENHRY, SYGVKD. V was clipped by 0 bases and J by 8 bases, with 14 bases between them. The CDR3 spans 14 residues.

This rearrangement joins TRBV18 to TRBJ2-7; maybe TRBD1 (6 bases). Germline CDR1 and CDR2: KGHSH and LQKENI. This CDR3 region has 15 residues. Trimming removed 3 bases from V and 1 base from J, with 13 bases in between. The CDR3 region is CASSPMDRISYEQYF. CDR3 coding DNA: TGTGCCAGCTCACCGATGGACAGAATATCCTACGAGCAGTACTTC.

This chain links TRBV15 with TRBJ2-2, with D possibly TRBD2 on 6 matching bases. Trimming stripped 3 bases from V and 2 bases from J, with 13 bases between. The V gene's germline CDR1 is LNHNV and CDR2 YYDKDF (reference sequence). The CDR3 spans 16 residues. The CDR3 nucleotides are TGTGCCACCAGCAGGCCTCACGCGGGAAACACCGGGGAGCTGTTTTTT. Translated: CATSRPHAGNTGELFF. Together with reference TRBV15 and TRBJ2-2, the CDR3 gives the full variable domain: DAMVIQNPRYQVTQFGKPVTLSCSQTLNHNVMYWYQQKSSQAPKLLFHYYDKDFNNEADTPDNFQSRRPNTSFCFLDIRSPGLGDTAMYLCATSRPHAGNTGELFFGEGSRLTVL.

The chain couples TRBV5-1 to TRBJ2-7; maybe TRBD1 (7 bases). Looked up from germline, CDR1 is SGHRS and CDR2 is YFSETQ. The ends were cut back, 4 bases at V and 4 bases at J, with 15 bases in the middle. This CDR3 spans 14 amino acids. The CDR3 sequence: CASSAGGLRYEQYF. CDR3 DNA sequence: TGCGCCAGCAGCGCAGGGGGACTCCGGTACGAGCAGTACTTC.

The chain couples TRBV28 to TRBJ1-1, with TRBD1 as a possible D gene (6 bases). Germline lookup yields CDR1 MDHEN and CDR2 SYDVKM. Trimming cost V 3 bases and J 1 base, with 15 bases left between them. The CDR3 runs to 16 residues. CDR3 nucleotide sequence: TGTGCCAGCAGTTTCCCTCAGACAGGCGGGAACACTGAAGCTTTCTTT. Encoded protein: CASSFPQTGGNTEAFF.

This chain connects TRBV5-1 to TRBJ2-3, with 7 bases identical to TRBD2. There are 14 residues in the CDR3. The germline CDR1 and CDR2 sequences are SGHRS and YFSETQ. After removal of 5 bases from V and 3 bases from J, the junction contained 6 bases not matched to a gene. The CDR3 loop reads CASSGLVGTDTQYF. CDR3 bases: TGCGCCAGCAGTGGACTAGTTGGTACAGATACGCAGTATTTT. Full variable domain (outside the CDR3, taken from reference TRBV5-1 and TRBJ2-3): KAGVTQTPRYLIKTRGQQVTLSCSPISGHRSVSWYQQTPGQGLQFLFEYFSETQRNKGNFPGRFSGRQFSNSRSEMNVSTLELGDSALYLCASSGLVGTDTQYFGPGTRLTVL.

The sample holds a few counts of this clone. The V call is TRBV9, the J call TRBJ2-3; tentative D call: TRBD1 (5 bases). The V gene lost 0 bases and the J gene lost 2 bases, with 16 bases spanning the gap. The CDR3 consists of 17 residues. Germline values: CDR1 SGDLS, CDR2 YYNGEE. The CDR3 here is CASSVDGRVTATDTQYF. In DNA form, the CDR3 reads TGTGCCAGCAGCGTAGATGGCAGGGTGACGGCCACAGATACGCAGTATTTT.

The gene calls are TRBV7-6 and TRBJ2-1; 10 bases align to TRBD2. CDR3 length equals 15 residues. Germline CDR1 is SGHVS and CDR2 is FNYEAQ. V shed 5 bases, J shed 0 bases, and the junction held 1 base outside the gene matches. The CDR3 nucleotides are TGTGCCAGCAGCACTAGCGGGGTCTCCTACAATGAGCAGTTCTTC. Residues: CASSTSGVSYNEQFF.